A single sample is the source of the 5 T cell receptor beta chains below, sequenced in a study of T cells in Graves' hyperthyroidism and ophthalmopathy. Amplified regions were TCR beta CDR3 sequences from RNA transcripts. TCR CDR3 underwent first-round RT-PCR with the HTBI primer set. TCRdb re-analysed the multiplex PCR reads in MiXCR, keeping a single row per CDR3 protein. The sample holds 660,000 or so distinct CDR3 sequences, less than 25% seen once. The sequenced material came from blood. These receptors were collected from a young man with Graves' ophthalmopathy.

The rearrangement uses TRBV4-2 and TRBJ1-5; D not resolved. In germline, CDR1 is LGHNA, CDR2 YNFKEQ. This CDR3 contains 13 residues. The ends were cut back, 1 base at V and 7 bases at J, with 8 bases in the middle. The CDR3 reads CASSQVVYQPQHF. CDR3 DNA sequence: TGTGCCAGCAGCCAAGTGGTTTACCAGCCCCAGCATTTT.

This clonotype appeared once. A read error may be the cause here, since a much bigger clone is one base away. The V call is TRBV7-2, the J call TRBJ2-3; D perhaps matches TRBD1 (7 bases). CDR1 is SGHTA and CDR2 is FQGNSA in the germline V gene. The CDR3 runs 15 residues. The CDR3 protein is CASSLRTGGTDTPYF. CDR3 in DNA: TGTGCCAGCAGCTTACGAACTGGAGGGACAGATACGCCGTATTTT. Filled out from reference TRBV7-2 and TRBJ2-3, the complete variable domain reads GAGVSQSPSNKVTEKGKDVELRCDPISGHTALYWYRQSLGQGLEFLIYFQGNSAPDKSGLPSDRFSAERTGGSVSTLTIQRTQQEDSAVYLCASSLRTGGTDTPYFGPGTRLTVL.

This clonotype was seen only a few times. V gene TRBV27 combines with J gene TRBJ2-1; D unresolved. V lost 8 bases and J 5 bases, leaving 7 bases between the germline ends. This CDR3 has 11 amino acids. The germline V gene encodes CDR1 MNHEY and CDR2 SMNVEV (reference sequence). Here the CDR3 DNA reads TGTGCCAGCGGAGTCCACAATGAGCAGTTCTTC. This sequence encodes CASGVHNEQFF.

As DNA, the CDR3 is TGCGCCAGCAGCTTGGGCGAGGGGTTCTCCTACGAGCAGTACTTC. Translating gives CASSLGEGFSYEQYF. The V and J genes are TRBV5-1 and TRBJ2-7; D tentatively fits TRBD1 or TRBD2 (5 bases each). CDR1 and CDR2 (germline): SGHRS, YFSETQ. The CDR3 consists of 15 residues. Trimming left V 0 bases short and J 0 bases short, with 10 bases between.

This clonotype appeared once. The chain employs TRBV19 and TRBJ1-3; D possibly corresponds to TRBD1 (5 bases). The CDR3 is 20 residues long. The V gene lost 7 bases and the J gene lost 1 base, with 29 bases spanning the gap. CDR1 is LNHDA, CDR2 SQIVND, per germline (reference sequence). CDR3 in DNA: TGTGCCAGTAACCGGCAGGGTGGCAGGGACCTCTCACTTTCTGGAAACACCATATATTTT. Amino acid sequence: CASNRQGGRDLSLSGNTIYF.